This TCR beta chain was profiled in a study of blood T cells in healthy people across ages. A second PCR, run for about 6 to 11 cycles, used a sample-barcoded 5' primer plus a J-beta primer mix. MiXCR, run by TCRdb on the 5' RACE reads, gives a single entry per CDR3 protein. The sample comprises around 1.1 million distinct CDR3 sequences, 35% to 45% of which are singletons, and approximately 14% rests with the top ten. The CDR3 has 12 residues. Trimming left V 0 bases short and J 9 bases short, with 6 bases between. Germline assignment: CDR1 SGHTA and CDR2 FQGNSA. This clonotype occurred a few times. The sequencing input was blood. The chain links TRBV7-2 to TRBJ1-5; D is unresolved. The sequence was collected from a man between 18 and 35 years old in good health. The CDR3 DNA is TGTGCCAGCAGCTTAGCTTATTGGCCCCAGCATTTT. This encodes CASSLAYWPQHF.